The 19 T cell receptor beta chains below were found in one sample sequenced in a study of blood T cells in healthy people across ages. The second PCR ran roughly 6 to 11 cycles with a sample-barcoded 5' primer and J-beta primers. Via MiXCR, TCRdb re-called the 5' RACE reads, giving one row per CDR3 protein. The sample carries approximately 1.5 million distinct CDR3 sequences, approximately 42% recorded once. The sequenced sample was blood. These receptors originate from a woman between 18 and 30 years old in good health.

On this clonotype itself: Sequence at one end of the junction differs from germline and may be a read error. The chain joins TRBV4-3 to TRBJ2-1, with D possibly being TRBD2 (6 bases). The CDR3 loop spans 16 amino acids. CDR1 and CDR2 from the germline V gene are LGHNA and YSLEER. The CDR3 protein is CTSSQDMGGVYNEQFF. For the CDR3, the DNA is TGCACCAGCAGCCAAGATATGGGCGGGGTCTACAATGAGCAGTTCTTC.

This clonotype was seen more than once but under ten times. The J gene is TRBJ2-1, the V gene TRBV20-1, with 11 bases matching TRBD2. The CDR3 loop spans 15 amino acids. Germline V lookup: CDR1 DFQATT, CDR2 SNEGSKA (reference sequence). Trimming cost V 6 bases and J 0 bases; bases outside gene matches: 4. CDR3 DNA: TGCAGTGCCCCGGGACTAGCGGTCTCCTACAATGAGCAGTTCTTC. It codes for CSAPGLAVSYNEQFF.

In DNA, the CDR3 is TGTGCCAGCAGTTTAACCCAAAGGGAGCTGTTTTTT. It yields the protein CASSLTQRELFF. The chain links TRBV28 to TRBJ2-2; D remains unclear. The CDR3 runs to 12 residues. V was trimmed by 2 bases and J by 9 bases, leaving 7 bases between them. From germline, CDR1 is MDHEN and CDR2 SYDVKM.

This clonotype was counted between two and nine times. The J gene is TRBJ2-5, the V gene TRBV30; 8 nucleotides line up with TRBD1. Germline V gene data show CDR1 as GTSNPN and CDR2 as SVGIG (reference sequence). Trimming at V came to 7 bases and at J to 5 bases, leaving 12 bases not matched to a gene. The CDR3 has 14 amino acids. CDR3 sequence: CAFTGGFGAETQYF. The CDR3, as DNA: TGTGCCTTCACAGGGGGGTTCGGAGCGGAGACCCAGTACTTC.

The chain uses TRBV20-1 and TRBJ2-4; TRBD2 is a possible D gene (5 bases). The J call is uncertain, as TRBJ2-7 better fits the DNA end. Looked up from germline, CDR1 is DFQATT and CDR2 is SNEGSKA (reference sequence). This CDR3 spans 14 amino acids. The DNA of the CDR3 is TGCAGTGCTAGAGTCCCGGCGGGTACCTACGAGCAGTACTTC. Translation gives CSARVPAGTYEQYF.

This clonotype was counted only a few times. The chain links TRBV6-2 or TRBV6-3 to TRBJ1-6; no reliable D call. Trimming took 2 bases from V and 7 from J, leaving 9 bases between them. CDR1 and CDR2 (germline): MNHEY, SVGEGT. This CDR3 comprises 14 residues. The CDR3 protein is CASSYRAENSPLHF. CDR3 bases: TGTGCCAGCAGTTACCGGGCAGAAAATTCACCCCTCCACTTT.

This rearrangement joins TRBV27 to TRBJ1-6; weak D call: TRBD1 (5 bases). Germline values: CDR1 MNHEY, CDR2 SMNVEV (reference sequence). V shed 10 bases and J shed 6 bases, with 19 bases lying between them. The CDR3 covers 15 residues. The CDR3 DNA follows: TGTGCCACTTCACCCGGGGGACTCGGTAATTCACCCCTCCACTTT. Its protein is CATSPGGLGNSPLHF.

This clonotype turned up a few times. This rearrangement joins TRBV20-1 to TRBJ1-5; TRBD1 agrees at 7 bases. The CDR3 consists of 14 residues. Germline V gives CDR1 DFQATT, CDR2 SNEGSKA (reference sequence). The trim removed 6 bases at V and 7 bases at J, leaving 12 bases unmatched. The chain's CDR3 is CSAVGPAGGQPQHF. CDR3 nucleotide sequence: TGCAGTGCCGTCGGACCGGCAGGGGGGCAGCCCCAGCATTTT.

This clonotype was seen ten or more times. The rearrangement joins TRBV3-1 to TRBJ2-1; possible D gene TRBD2, 6 bases. Germline V lookup: CDR1 LGHDT, CDR2 YNNKEL (reference sequence). This CDR3 spans 17 amino acids. Trimming took off 1 base at V and 3 bases at J, with 16 bases between the two ends. The CDR3 protein is CASSQALGSASYNEQFF. The CDR3, as DNA: TGTGCCAGCAGCCAAGCCCTCGGGAGTGCCAGCTACAATGAGCAGTTCTTC.

The J gene is TRBJ2-5, the V gene TRBV18, with D possibly matching TRBD1 (6 bases). V was trimmed by 2 bases and J by 11 bases, leaving 21 bases between them. This CDR3 contains 15 residues. Germline CDR1 KGHSH, CDR2 LQKENI. CDR3 protein: CASSPGQGLFREQYF. For the CDR3, the DNA is TGTGCCAGCTCACCAGGGCAGGGGCTATTCCGTGAGCAGTACTTC.

The V and J genes are TRBV7-3 and TRBJ2-5; unclear D gene. Trimming stripped 1 base from V and 11 bases from J, with 14 bases between. CDR3 size: 13 residues. Per the germline V gene, CDR1 is SGHTA and CDR2 is FQGTGA. CDR3 residues: CASSLMSQYEQYF. The CDR3 DNA is TGTGCCAGCAGCTTAATGAGTCAGTATGAGCAGTACTTC.

The table lists this clonotype with many counts. The chain joins TRBV4-2 to TRBJ2-1; D call uncertain. Deletions cut 1 base from V and 4 bases from J, with 8 bases between. The CDR3 sequence is 14 residues long. Per the germline V gene, CDR1 is LGHNA and CDR2 is YNFKEQ. The CDR3 DNA is TGTGCCAGCAGCCAAGGGACGGTTTACAATGAGCAGTTCTTC. Translated, it gives CASSQGTVYNEQFF.

The chain recombines TRBV7-9 with TRBJ1-1; 9 positions match TRBD1. The trim removed 7 bases at V and 1 base at J, leaving 7 bases unmatched. The CDR3 length is 15 residues. Germline-derived CDR1 and CDR2 are SEHNR and FQNEAQ (reference sequence). The CDR3 bases are TGTGCCAGCACCTTTCCGGACAGGGGGAACACTGAAGCTTTCTTT. Encoded protein: CASTFPDRGNTEAFF.

J is TRBJ1-4 and V is TRBV6-6; TRBD1 matches at 8 bases. V shed 2 bases and J 8 bases; nucleotides not matched to a gene: 7. Germline V CDR1 and CDR2: MNHNY, SVGAGI (reference sequence). This CDR3 is built from 15 residues. CDR3 sequence reads: CASSYGQGKLEKLFF. CDR3 DNA sequence: TGTGCCAGCAGTTACGGACAGGGCAAATTGGAAAAACTGTTTTTT.

This clonotype was observed a handful of times. This sequence joins TRBV29-1 and TRBJ2-3; D is undetermined. The V gene lost 8 bases and the J gene lost 2 bases, with 14 bases spanning the gap. The CDR3 extends over 13 amino acids. Germline CDR1 is SQVTM and CDR2 is ANQGSEA. The CDR3 nucleotides are TGCAGCCTCTGTGGCGACGACACAGATACGCAGTATTTT. Encoded protein: CSLCGDDTDTQYF.

This clonotype was found a few times. V and J are TRBV2 and TRBJ2-1; 9 nucleotides agree with TRBD1. The CDR3 has 13 residues. Germline CDR1 and CDR2: SNHLY and FYNNEI. The J segment lost 9 bases and the V segment lost 7 bases, leaving 7 bases of the junction unmatched. The CDR3 bases are TGTGCCAGCACCGGACAGGGGTGGGGTGAGCAGTTCTTC. Protein: CASTGQGWGEQFF.

This clonotype has a handful of counts. The J gene is TRBJ2-7, the V gene TRBV7-2; TRBD1 agrees at 9 bases. Germline CDR1 is SGHTA and CDR2 is FQGNSA. This CDR3 region has 15 residues. After removal of 6 bases from V and 0 bases from J, the junction contained 6 bases not matched to a gene. The CDR3 bases are TGTGCCAGCAGTTTCACAGGGGGCCTCTCCTACGAGCAGTACTTC. It codes for CASSFTGGLSYEQYF.

The genes are TRBV3-1 and TRBJ1-5, with D perhaps matching TRBD1 (6 bases). CDR1 and CDR2 (germline): LGHDT, YNNKEL (reference sequence). CDR3 size: 18 residues. The V gene lost 4 bases and the J gene lost 0 bases, with 19 bases spanning the gap. The CDR3 loop is CASSPGGWGAGSNQPQHF. The CDR3 DNA reads TGTGCCAGCAGCCCCGGAGGGTGGGGGGCCGGTAGCAATCAGCCCCAGCATTTT.

The rearrangement uses TRBV18 and TRBJ2-1; possibly TRBD1 for D (6 bases). The germline V and J ends were trimmed by 8 bases and 1 base, with 12 bases remaining between them. Germline V gives CDR1 KGHSH, CDR2 LQKENI. The CDR3 contains 14 residues. The CDR3, as DNA: TGTGCCAGCAGTCGGGACACGTCCTACAATGAGCAGTTCTTC. It yields the protein CASSRDTSYNEQFF.